The present T cell receptor (beta chain) was sequenced within a study of regulatory T cells in long-lasting Graves disease. Documented time point: newly diagnosed GD, antithyroid drugs for less than 3 months. PBMC RNA served as the TCR library source. The CDR3 is 15 residues long. V was cut by 2 bases and J by 5 bases, with 15 bases left in between. Germline values: CDR1 MNHNS, CDR2 SASEGT. Construction of TCR beta libraries relied on iRepertoire HTBI primers and on Arm-PCR targeting CDR3 regions. TCRdb reanalysed the multiplex PCR reads using MiXCR and keeps one entry per CDR3 protein. The profile shows some 220,000 distinct CDR3 sequences, roughly 20% of them singletons. The sample also formed part of further work on T cells in Graves' hyperthyroidism and ophthalmopathy.

The chain combines TRBV6-1 with TRBJ1-1, with D maybe TRBD1 (6 bases). The TCR comes from a woman in her thirties with Graves disease. The sequences come from peripheral blood mononuclear cells (PBMCs), collected at new diagnosis, from a patient treated with antithyroid drugs. DNA for the CDR3: TGTGCCAGCAGTGAACGGGGGGGCGCGTGGACTGAAGCTTTCTTT. Encoded protein: CASSERGGAWTEAFF.